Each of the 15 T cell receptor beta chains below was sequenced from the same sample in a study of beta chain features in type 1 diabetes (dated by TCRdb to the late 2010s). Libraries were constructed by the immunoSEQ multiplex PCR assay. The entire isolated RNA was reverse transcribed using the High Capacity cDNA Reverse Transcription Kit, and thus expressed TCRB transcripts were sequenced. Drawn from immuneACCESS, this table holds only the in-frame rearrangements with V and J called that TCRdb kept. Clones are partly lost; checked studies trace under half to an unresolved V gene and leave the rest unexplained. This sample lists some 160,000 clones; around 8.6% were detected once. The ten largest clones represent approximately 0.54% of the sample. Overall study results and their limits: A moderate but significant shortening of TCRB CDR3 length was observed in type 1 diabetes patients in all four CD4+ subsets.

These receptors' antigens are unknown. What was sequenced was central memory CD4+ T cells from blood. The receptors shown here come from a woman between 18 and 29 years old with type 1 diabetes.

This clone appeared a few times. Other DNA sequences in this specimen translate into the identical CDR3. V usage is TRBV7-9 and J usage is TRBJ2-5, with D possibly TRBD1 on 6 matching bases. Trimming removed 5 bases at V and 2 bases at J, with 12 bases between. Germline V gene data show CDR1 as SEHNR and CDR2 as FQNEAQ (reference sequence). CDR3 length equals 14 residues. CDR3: CASSRGHSQETQYF. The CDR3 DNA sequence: TGTGCCAGCAGCCGGGGACACTCTCAAGAGACCCAGTACTTC.

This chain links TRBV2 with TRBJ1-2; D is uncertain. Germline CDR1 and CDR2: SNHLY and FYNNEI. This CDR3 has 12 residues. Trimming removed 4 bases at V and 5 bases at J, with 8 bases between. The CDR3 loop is CASSGAQYGYTF. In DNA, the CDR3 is TGTGCCAGCAGTGGGGCCCAGTATGGCTACACCTTC.

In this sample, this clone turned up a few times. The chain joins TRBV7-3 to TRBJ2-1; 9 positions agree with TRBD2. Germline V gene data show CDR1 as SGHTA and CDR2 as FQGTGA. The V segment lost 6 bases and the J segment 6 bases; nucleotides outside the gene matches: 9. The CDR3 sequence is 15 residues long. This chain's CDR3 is CASRDGSAGGNEQFF. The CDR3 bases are TGTGCCAGCAGGGACGGGTCAGCGGGAGGCAATGAGCAGTTCTTC. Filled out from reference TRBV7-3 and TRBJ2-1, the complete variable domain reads GAGVSQTPSNKVTEKGKYVELRCDPISGHTALYWYRQSLGQGPEFLIYFQGTGAADDSGLPNDRFFAVRPEGSVSTLKIQRTERGDSAVYLCASRDGSAGGNEQFFGPGTRLTVL.

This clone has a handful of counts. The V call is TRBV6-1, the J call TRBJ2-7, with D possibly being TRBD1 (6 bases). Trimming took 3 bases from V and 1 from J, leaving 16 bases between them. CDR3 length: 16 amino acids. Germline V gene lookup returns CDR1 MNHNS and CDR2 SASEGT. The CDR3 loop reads CASSETRDTLSYEQYF. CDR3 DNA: TGTGCCAGCAGTGAGACACGGGACACCTTATCCTACGAGCAGTACTTC.

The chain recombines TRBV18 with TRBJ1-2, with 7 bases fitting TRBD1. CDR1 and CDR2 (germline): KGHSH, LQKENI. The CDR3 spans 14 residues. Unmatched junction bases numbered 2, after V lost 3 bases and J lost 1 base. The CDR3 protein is CASSPRQGNYGYTF. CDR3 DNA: TGTGCCAGCTCACCGCGACAGGGTAACTATGGCTACACCTTC.

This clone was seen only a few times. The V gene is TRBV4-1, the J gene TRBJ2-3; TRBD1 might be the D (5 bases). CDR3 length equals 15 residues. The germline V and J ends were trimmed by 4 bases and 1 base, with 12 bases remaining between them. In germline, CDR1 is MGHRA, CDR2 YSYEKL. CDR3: CASSLRAEGTDTQYF. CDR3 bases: TGCGCCAGCAGCCTCAGGGCCGAGGGCACAGATACGCAGTATTTT.

The CDR3 is CASSRQPEGQETQYF. CDR3 in DNA: TGTGCCAGCAGCCGACAGCCGGAGGGGCAAGAGACCCAGTACTTC. The rearrangement joins TRBV7-3 to TRBJ2-5; tentative D call: TRBD2 (6 bases). Trimming took 5 bases from V and 2 from J, leaving 15 bases between them. The CDR3 contains 15 residues. Germline V gene sequence: CDR1 SGHTA, CDR2 FQGTGA.

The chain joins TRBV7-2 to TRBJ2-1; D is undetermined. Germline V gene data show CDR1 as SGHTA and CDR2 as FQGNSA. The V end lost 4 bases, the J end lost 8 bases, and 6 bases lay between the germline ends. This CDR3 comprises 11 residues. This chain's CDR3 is CASSYLDEQFF. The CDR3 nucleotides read TGTGCCAGCAGCTATTTAGATGAGCAGTTCTTC.

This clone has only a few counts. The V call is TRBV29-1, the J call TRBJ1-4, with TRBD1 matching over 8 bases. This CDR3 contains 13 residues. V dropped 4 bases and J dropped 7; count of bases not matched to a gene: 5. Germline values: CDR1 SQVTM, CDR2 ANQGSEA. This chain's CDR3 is CSVVRQGTEKLFF. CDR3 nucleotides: TGCAGCGTTGTAAGACAGGGGACTGAAAAACTGTTTTTT.

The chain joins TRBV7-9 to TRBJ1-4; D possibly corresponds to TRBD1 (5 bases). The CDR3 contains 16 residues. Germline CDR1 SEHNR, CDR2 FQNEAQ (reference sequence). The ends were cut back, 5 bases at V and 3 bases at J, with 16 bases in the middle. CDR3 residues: CASSKGNQGSNEKLFF. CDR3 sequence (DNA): TGTGCCAGCAGCAAGGGGAACCAGGGATCTAATGAAAAACTGTTTTTT.

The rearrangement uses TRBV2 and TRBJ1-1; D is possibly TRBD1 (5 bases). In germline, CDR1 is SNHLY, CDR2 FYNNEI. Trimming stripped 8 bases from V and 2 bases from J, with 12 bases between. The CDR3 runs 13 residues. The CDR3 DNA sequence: TGTGCCAGCGGGGGGACGGCCAACACTGAAGCTTTCTTT. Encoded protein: CASGGTANTEAFF. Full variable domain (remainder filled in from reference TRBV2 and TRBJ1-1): EPEVTQTPSHQVTQMGQEVILRCVPISNHLYFYWYRQILGQKVEFLVSFYNNEISEKSEIFDDQFSVERPDGSNFTLKIRSTKLEDSAMYFCASGGTANTEAFFGQGTRLTVV.

The CDR3 DNA sequence: TGTGCCAGCAGCTTCCTGGGGGGCACTGAAGCTTTCTTT. Protein: CASSFLGGTEAFF. J is TRBJ1-1 and V is TRBV11-2; possibly TRBD1 for D (5 bases). V lost 3 bases to trimming and J lost 4 bases, with 9 bases between them. Germline V CDR1 and CDR2: SGHAT, FQNNGV. CDR3 length equals 13 residues.

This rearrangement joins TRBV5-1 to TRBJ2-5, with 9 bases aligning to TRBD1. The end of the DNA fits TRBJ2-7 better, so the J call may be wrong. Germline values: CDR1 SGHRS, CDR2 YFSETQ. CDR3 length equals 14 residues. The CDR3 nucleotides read TGCGCCAGCAGCTTGTCCGACAGGGGGGACGAGCAGTACTTC. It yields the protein CASSLSDRGDEQYF.

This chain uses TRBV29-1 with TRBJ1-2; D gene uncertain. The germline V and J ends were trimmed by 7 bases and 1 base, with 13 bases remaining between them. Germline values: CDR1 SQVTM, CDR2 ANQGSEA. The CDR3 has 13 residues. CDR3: CSAAGEFNYGYTF. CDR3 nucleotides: TGCAGCGCTGCGGGAGAGTTTAACTATGGCTACACCTTC.

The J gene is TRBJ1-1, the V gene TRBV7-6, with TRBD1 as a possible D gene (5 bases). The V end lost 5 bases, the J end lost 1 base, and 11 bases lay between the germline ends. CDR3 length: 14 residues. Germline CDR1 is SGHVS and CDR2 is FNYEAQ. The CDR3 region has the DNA TGTGCCAGCAGCCAAGGGGTTGAGAACACTGAAGCTTTCTTT. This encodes CASSQGVENTEAFF.